These 27 T cell receptor beta chains share one sample of origin, sequenced in a study of PD-L1 blockade in urothelial cancer. Libraries were prepared by immunoSEQ multiplex PCR; TCRdb keeps only in-frame clonotypes and omits some of them. Found here are just over 35,000 clones, more than 75% of them singletons; the top ten hold 8% to 11%. The time point is: peripheral blood 6 weeks after treatment start. The source was PBMCs, collected around atezolizumab (anti-PD-L1) treatment. The receptors derive from a man aged 40-49 years with urothelial cancer.

The chain links TRBV7-2 to TRBJ1-3; possible D gene TRBD1, 5 bases. The CDR3 consists of 15 residues. V lost 5 bases to trimming and J lost 4 bases, with 15 bases between them. Germline V gene sequence: CDR1 SGHTA, CDR2 FQGNSA. The CDR3 DNA is TGTGCCAGCAGCCCCCGCGGGGGACCCGGAAACACCATATATTTT. Translation gives CASSPRGGPGNTIYF. Combining the CDR3 with reference TRBV7-2 and TRBJ1-3 gives the whole variable domain GAGVSQSPSNKVTEKGKDVELRCDPISGHTALYWYRQSLGQGLEFLIYFQGNSAPDKSGLPSDRFSAERTGGSVSTLTIQRTQQEDSAVYLCASSPRGGPGNTIYFGEGSWLTVV.

V gene TRBV15 combines with J gene TRBJ2-5, with 7 bases matching TRBD1. The V and J ends lost 1 base and 6 bases, in that order; junction bases with no gene match: 8. The CDR3 consists of 15 residues. The germline V gene has CDR1 LNHNV and CDR2 YYDKDF (reference sequence). The chain's CDR3 is CATSRGPGTDQTQYF. In DNA form, the CDR3 reads TGTGCCACCAGCAGAGGACCTGGGACAGATCAGACCCAGTACTTC. Full variable domain (outside the CDR3, taken from reference TRBV15 and TRBJ2-5): DAMVIQNPRYQVTQFGKPVTLSCSQTLNHNVMYWYQQKSSQAPKLLFHYYDKDFNNEADTPDNFQSRRPNTSFCFLDIRSPGLGDTAMYLCATSRGPGTDQTQYFGPGTRLLVL.

The V gene is TRBV29-1, the J gene TRBJ1-2, with 9 bases fitting TRBD1. This CDR3 region has 14 residues. After removal of 6 bases from V and 8 bases from J, the junction contained 13 bases not matched to a gene. In germline, CDR1 is SQVTM, CDR2 ANQGSEA. The CDR3 nucleotides read TGCAGCGTCAGGGCCGTCGACAGGGGGTTCGGCTACACCTTC. It translates to CSVRAVDRGFGYTF.

The gene calls are TRBV30 and TRBJ1-2; D is possibly TRBD1 (6 bases). The CDR3 length is 14 residues. The germline V gene encodes CDR1 GTSNPN and CDR2 SVGIG (reference sequence). Trimming left V 1 base short and J 2 bases short, with 11 bases between. The CDR3 spells CAWSAPGTNYGYTF. The CDR3 region has the DNA TGTGCCTGGAGTGCCCCCGGGACAAACTATGGCTACACCTTC. Drawing the rest from reference TRBV30 and TRBJ1-2, the complete variable domain is SQTIHQWPATLVQPVGSPLSLECTVEGTSNPNLYWYRQAAGRGLQLLFYSVGIGQISSEVPQNLSASRPQDRQFILSSKKLLLSDSGFYLCAWSAPGTNYGYTFGSGTRLTVV.

This clone was recorded only once. The chain combines TRBV6-4 with TRBJ2-7; TRBD1 might be the D (5 bases). Trimming took 6 bases from V and 5 from J, leaving 14 bases between them. The CDR3 consists of 13 residues. Germline V gene lookup returns CDR1 MRHNA and CDR2 SNTAGT. CDR3 DNA: TGTGCCAGCAGCTCGCCACAGGCCAACGAGCAGTACTTC. This translates into CASSSPQANEQYF.

V usage is TRBV6-1 and J usage is TRBJ2-1; D perhaps matches TRBD1 (6 bases). Germline assignment: CDR1 MNHNS and CDR2 SASEGT. The ends were cut back, 8 bases at V and 7 bases at J, with 18 bases in the middle. The CDR3 runs to 14 residues. CDR3 protein: CASHLATGQNEQFF. In nucleotides, the CDR3 is TGTGCCAGCCATCTAGCAACGGGACAAAATGAGCAGTTCTTC.

The chain links TRBV10-2 to TRBJ2-1, with unresolved D. The germline CDR1 and CDR2 sequences are WSHSY and SAAADI. V lost 0 bases and J lost 3, with 6 bases in between. This CDR3 contains 14 residues. The CDR3 loop is CASSESYNYNEQFF. The CDR3 DNA follows: TGCGCCAGCAGTGAGTCGTACAACTACAATGAGCAGTTCTTC.

This rearrangement joins TRBV5-1 to TRBJ1-2, with 7 bases fitting TRBD1. The CDR3 has 15 amino acids. Germline V lookup: CDR1 SGHRS, CDR2 YFSETQ. With 5 bases clipped from V and 6 bases from J, the junction kept 13 bases outside the gene matches. The CDR3 DNA follows: TGCGCCAGCAGTTCTGGTACAGGGGTAAGGGATGGCTACACCTTC. It is translated as CASSSGTGVRDGYTF.

The J gene is TRBJ1-3, the V gene TRBV7-2; TRBD1 aligns across 9 bases. V gave up 3 bases and J gave up 4 bases; unmatched junction bases: 4. Germline V gives CDR1 SGHTA, CDR2 FQGNSA. There are 15 residues in the CDR3. As DNA, the CDR3 is TGTGCCAGCAGCTTTGGGACAGGGAAAGGAAACACCATATATTTT. The encoded protein is CASSFGTGKGNTIYF.

The rearrangement links TRBV5-1 to TRBJ2-5, with D perhaps matching TRBD1 (5 bases). From germline, CDR1 is SGHRS and CDR2 YFSETQ. The germline V and J ends were trimmed by 4 bases and 1 base, with 20 bases remaining between them. CDR3 size: 17 residues. CDR3 sequence reads: CASSLLAVRQSQETQYF. CDR3 coding DNA: TGCGCCAGCAGCCTGCTGGCCGTTAGACAGTCCCAAGAGACCCAGTACTTC. Filled out from reference TRBV5-1 and TRBJ2-5, the complete variable domain reads KAGVTQTPRYLIKTRGQQVTLSCSPISGHRSVSWYQQTPGQGLQFLFEYFSETQRNKGNFPGRFSGRQFSNSRSEMNVSTLELGDSALYLCASSLLAVRQSQETQYFGPGTRLLVL.

The V and J genes are TRBV19 and TRBJ2-6; D call uncertain. This CDR3 has 14 residues. Germline-derived CDR1 and CDR2 are LNHDA and SQIVND (reference sequence). V was clipped by 5 bases and J by 0 bases, with 5 bases between them. CDR3 coding DNA: TGTGCCAGTAGTTACAACTCTGGGGCCAACGTCCTGACTTTC. Residues: CASSYNSGANVLTF.

V gene TRBV28 combines with J gene TRBJ1-4; TRBD1 might be the D (5 bases). The germline V gene encodes CDR1 MDHEN and CDR2 SYDVKM. This CDR3 spans 15 amino acids. The V end was cut by 7 bases, the J end by 10 bases, with 22 bases between. The CDR3 region is CASTSPGPGGGKLFF. CDR3 bases: TGTGCCAGCACTTCCCCGGGCCCGGGGGGTGGAAAACTGTTTTTT.

The rearrangement links TRBV4-1 to TRBJ2-3, with D unresolved. The CDR3 is 13 residues long. V dropped 6 bases and J dropped 6 bases, with 13 bases sitting between them. Germline assignment: CDR1 MGHRA and CDR2 YSYEKL. CDR3 in amino acids: CASSQQFGDTQYF. The CDR3 DNA reads as TGCGCCAGCAGTCAGCAATTCGGGGATACGCAGTATTTT.

The chain combines TRBV4-2 with TRBJ2-3; 12 nucleotides match TRBD2. The CDR3 totals 20 residues. The germline CDR1 and CDR2 sequences are LGHNA and YNFKEQ. Germline trimming cut 3 bases from V and 0 bases from J; bases unmatched to any gene: 13. CDR3 region: CASSQRGRTSGTSSTDTQYF. The CDR3 region has the DNA TGTGCCAGCAGCCAGAGGGGGAGGACTAGCGGGACCTCTAGCACAGATACGCAGTATTTT.

V gene TRBV11-2 combines with J gene TRBJ2-7; a weak D match, TRBD2 (5 bases). The CDR3 is made up of 13 amino acids. The ends were cut back, 3 bases at V and 4 bases at J, with 10 bases in the middle. Germline CDR1 reads SGHAT; CDR2 reads FQNNGV. The CDR3 coding sequence is TGTGCCAGCAGCTTTGGGAGTAGGTACGAGCAGTACTTC. It specifies CASSFGSRYEQYF.

This clone was recorded once. This chain uses TRBV29-1 with TRBJ2-7; 8 bases align to TRBD2. The ends lost 4 bases at V and 4 bases at J; junction bases unmatched: 6. CDR1 and CDR2 (germline): SQVTM, ANQGSEA. CDR3 length equals 13 residues. The CDR3 region is CSVALAEPYEQYF. CDR3 nucleotide sequence: TGCAGCGTTGCACTAGCGGAACCATACGAGCAGTACTTC.

The rearrangement links TRBV27 to TRBJ2-1; 13 positions agree with TRBD2. The length of the CDR3 is 14 residues. Trimming cost V 3 bases and J 7 bases; bases outside gene matches: 0. Germline-derived CDR1 and CDR2 are MNHEY and SMNVEV (reference sequence). CDR3 loop: CASSLTSGGNEQFF. The DNA for the CDR3 is TGTGCCAGCAGTTTGACTAGCGGGGGGAATGAGCAGTTCTTC.

This chain connects TRBV6-1 to TRBJ1-1, with D possibly TRBD1 on 5 matching bases. The CDR3 runs to 13 residues. V was clipped by 4 bases and J by 4 bases, with 10 bases between them. Per the germline V gene, CDR1 is MNHNS and CDR2 is SASEGT. The CDR3 DNA reads as TGTGCCAGCAGTGCCGTGGGGCCCACTGAAGCTTTCTTT. It encodes CASSAVGPTEAFF.

This clone was counted a few times. Here the CDR3 DNA reads TGTGCCAGCAGCTTGGTTCCTTTTAGGACAGGGAGAGTGACAGATACGCAGTATTTT. It codes for CASSLVPFRTGRVTDTQYF. V gene TRBV5-6 combines with J gene TRBJ2-3, with 8 bases lining up with TRBD1. The V and J ends lost 0 bases and 3 bases, in that order; junction bases with no gene match: 15. The CDR3 extends over 19 amino acids. The germline CDR1 and CDR2 sequences are SGHDT and YYEEEE.

The rearrangement joins TRBV11-1 to TRBJ1-1; the D gene is possibly TRBD1 (5 bases). The CDR3 extends over 17 amino acids. The germline V and J ends were trimmed by 2 bases and 0 bases, with 16 bases remaining between them. The germline V gene encodes CDR1 SGHAT and CDR2 FQDESV (reference sequence). The chain's CDR3 is CASSLSSFGTLNTEAFF. The CDR3, as DNA: TGTGCCAGCAGCTTAAGTAGTTTTGGGACTCTGAACACTGAAGCTTTCTTT.

This sequence joins TRBV25-1 and TRBJ1-1, with 7 bases identical to TRBD1. Germline CDR1 reads MGHDK; CDR2 reads SYGVNS. CDR3 size: 14 residues. The J segment lost 9 bases and the V segment lost 0 bases, leaving 7 bases of the junction unmatched. The CDR3 is CASSEYGGQPKAFF. The DNA of the CDR3 is TGTGCCAGCAGTGAATATGGGGGACAGCCCAAAGCTTTCTTT.

There are a few counts of this clone. The V call is TRBV4-1, the J call TRBJ2-7; TRBD2 is a possible D gene (5 bases). The CDR3 has 14 residues. The germline V and J ends were trimmed by 1 base and 6 bases, with 13 bases remaining between them. Germline lookup yields CDR1 MGHRA and CDR2 YSYEKL. The DNA for the CDR3 is TGCGCCAGCAGCCAAGGGGCCCTAGCATCCGAGCAGTACTTC. Its translation is CASSQGALASEQYF.

The CDR3 bases are TGTGCCAGCAGAACCGGGGATTCCCAGCCCCAGCATTTT. It yields the protein CASRTGDSQPQHF. This chain joins TRBV6-6 and TRBJ1-5; D is unresolved. The CDR3 runs 13 residues. Germline CDR1 is MNHNY and CDR2 is SVGAGI (reference sequence). Trimming removed 6 bases from V and 7 bases from J, with 13 bases in between.

V usage is TRBV5-6 and J usage is TRBJ2-2; 8 positions agree with TRBD1. With 1 base clipped from V and 3 bases from J, the junction kept 5 bases outside the gene matches. The CDR3 is made up of 16 amino acids. The germline V gene encodes CDR1 SGHDT and CDR2 YYEEEE. For the CDR3, the DNA is TGTGCCAGCAGCTTGCGCAGGGGGCTCGACACCGGGGAGCTGTTTTTT. As protein: CASSLRRGLDTGELFF.

The CDR3 bases are TGTGCCAGCAGCTTAAAAGGAGGTTCTACCGAAGCTTTCTTT. Amino acid sequence: CASSLKGGSTEAFF. The chain employs TRBV11-1 and TRBJ1-1; no clear D. The germline V gene has CDR1 SGHAT and CDR2 FQDESV (reference sequence). This CDR3 region has 14 residues. The ends were cut back, 2 bases at V and 8 bases at J, with 15 bases in the middle.

V usage is TRBV7-8 and J usage is TRBJ2-5; D possibly corresponds to TRBD2 (5 bases). The CDR3 covers 14 residues. V shed 3 bases and J shed 0 bases, with 8 bases lying between them. Germline V gene sequence: CDR1 SGHVS, CDR2 FQNEAQ. Here the CDR3 reads CASSFSADQETQYF. In DNA form, the CDR3 reads TGTGCCAGCAGCTTCTCAGCGGACCAAGAGACCCAGTACTTC.

The rearrangement uses TRBV27 and TRBJ2-7; 7 bases agree with TRBD1. The CDR3 has 14 residues. V dropped 6 bases and J dropped 3; count of bases not matched to a gene: 8. Germline loops: CDR1 MNHEY, CDR2 SMNVEV (reference sequence). The CDR3 nucleotides read TGTGCCAGCAGCGCCGACAGGGTCGGCTACGAGCAGTACTTC. It yields the protein CASSADRVGYEQYF.